These 21 T cell receptor beta chains came from one sample sequenced in a study of shared clonotypes between healthy human individuals. Some clones are missing from TCRdb's copy, which holds only in-frame ones; the method was immunoSEQ multiplex PCR. The sample includes approximately 2,000,000 clones, just under 95% of them seen just once. CD45RO-negative cells were positively selected for CCR7, leaving out terminally differentiated effector memory CD45RA+ cells. Material: naive CD8+ T cells from PBMCs. Every receptor here comes from a man between 18 and 35 years old in good health. Some clones in this sample may be carry-over from other donors' samples.

With respect to this clone: Additional DNA sequences in this sample encode the identical CDR3. This chain connects TRBV7-9 to TRBJ2-7; D gene unclear. V was pared by 5 bases and J by 0 bases, with 8 bases between. Germline values: CDR1 SEHNR, CDR2 FQNEAQ (reference sequence). This CDR3 region has 13 residues. CDR3 coding DNA: TGTGCCAGCAGCCCTCATAGCTCCTACGAGCAGTACTTC. Residues: CASSPHSSYEQYF. Filled out from reference TRBV7-9 and TRBJ2-7, the complete variable domain reads DTGVSQNPRHKITKRGQNVTFRCDPISEHNRLYWYRQTLGQGPEFLTYFQNEAQLEKSRLLSDRFSAERPKGSFSTLEIQRTEQGDSAMYLCASSPHSSYEQYFGPGTRLTVT.

This chain links TRBV7-9 with TRBJ2-2; D remains ambiguous. V lost 6 bases to trimming and J lost 0 bases, with 8 bases between them. CDR1 and CDR2 from the germline V gene are SEHNR and FQNEAQ (reference sequence). The CDR3 runs to 14 residues. The CDR3 nucleotides are TGTGCCAGCAGACCCGACCCGAACACCGGGGAGCTGTTTTTT. Amino acids: CASRPDPNTGELFF.

The chain joins TRBV2 to TRBJ2-1, with 12 bases lining up with TRBD1. J gave up 10 bases and V 4 bases, and 11 bases lay outside the gene matches. The length of the CDR3 is 16 residues. Germline CDR1 is SNHLY and CDR2 is FYNNEI. CDR3 nucleotide sequence: TGTGCCAGCAGTGGATGGTCGGGACAGGGGGCCATCGAGCAGTTCTTC. Translated: CASSGWSGQGAIEQFF.

The V and J genes are TRBV6-5 and TRBJ2-3, with 8 bases lining up with TRBD2. The V segment lost 1 base and the J segment 5 bases; nucleotides outside the gene matches: 5. Germline V gene sequence: CDR1 MNHEY, CDR2 SVGAGI. The CDR3 covers 15 residues. CDR3 sequence (DNA): TGTGCCAGCAGTTACTTTGCGGGAGGTCAAGATACGCAGTATTTT. It translates to CASSYFAGGQDTQYF.

The rearrangement uses TRBV7-9 and TRBJ2-7; possible D gene TRBD2, 6 bases. This CDR3 spans 13 amino acids. Germline CDR1 is SEHNR and CDR2 is FQNEAQ (reference sequence). The ends were cut back, 4 bases at V and 7 bases at J, with 14 bases in the middle. The CDR3 loop is CASSSGVGWEQYF. CDR3 in DNA: TGTGCCAGCAGCTCGGGGGTAGGTTGGGAGCAGTACTTC.

This clone was seen only once. The chain joins TRBV27 to TRBJ2-1, with D perhaps matching TRBD2 (5 bases). The germline V and J ends were trimmed by 5 bases and 5 bases, with 13 bases remaining between them. CDR1 is MNHEY, CDR2 SMNVEV, per germline (reference sequence). The CDR3 is 14 amino acids. Here the CDR3 reads CASSPYSGNNEQFF. The CDR3 nucleotides are TGTGCCAGCAGTCCTTACAGCGGCAACAATGAGCAGTTCTTC.

With respect to this clone: This sample also contains other DNA sequences that code for the same CDR3. The V call is TRBV19, the J call TRBJ2-7; 7 nucleotides agree with TRBD1. CDR3 length: 14 amino acids. With 5 bases clipped from V and 2 bases from J, the junction kept 6 bases outside the gene matches. Germline CDR1 and CDR2: LNHDA and SQIVND (reference sequence). The CDR3 DNA reads as TGTGCCAGTAGTCCCGGGACAGAAGCCTACGAGCAGTACTTC. Its protein is CASSPGTEAYEQYF.

This clone was observed a single time. The rearrangement links TRBV19 to TRBJ2-7, with D tentatively TRBD1 (5 bases). In germline, CDR1 is LNHDA, CDR2 SQIVND (reference sequence). There are 15 residues in the CDR3. V lost 3 bases, J lost 5 bases, and 17 bases lay in between. This CDR3 is CASSIPAAGPDEQYF. The CDR3 DNA is TGTGCCAGTAGTATCCCGGCGGCAGGGCCGGACGAGCAGTACTTC.

The rearrangement links TRBV27 to TRBJ2-3, with 9 bases lining up with TRBD1. Per the germline V gene, CDR1 is MNHEY and CDR2 is SMNVEV (reference sequence). V lost 7 bases and J lost 3; bases outside the gene matches: 8. The length of the CDR3 is 15 residues. The CDR3 sequence: CASISRGQGTDTQYF. The CDR3 DNA sequence: TGTGCCAGCATTTCTAGGGGACAGGGAACAGATACGCAGTATTTT.

The chain recombines TRBV10-3 with TRBJ1-2, with TRBD1 matching 9 bases. From germline, CDR1 is ENHRY and CDR2 SYGVKD. V lost 0 bases to trimming and J lost 13 bases; unmatched junction nucleotides: 9. The CDR3 sequence is 14 residues long. The CDR3 bases are TGTGCCATCAGTGAGTCCAGCGGGACAGGGCGCTTCACCTTC. Residues: CAISESSGTGRFTF.

The chain joins TRBV25-1 to TRBJ2-1, with D perhaps matching TRBD2 (6 bases). The V end was cut by 8 bases, the J end by 0 bases, with 17 bases between. The germline V gene encodes CDR1 MGHDK and CDR2 SYGVNS. The CDR3 extends over 16 amino acids. DNA of the CDR3: TGTGCCAGCCGAACCCCGGACGGGAGCTCCTACAATGAGCAGTTCTTC. This gives the protein CASRTPDGSSYNEQFF.

This chain joins TRBV14 and TRBJ2-7, with D possibly TRBD2 on 5 matching bases. V was clipped by 0 bases and J by 4 bases, with 10 bases between them. The CDR3 length is 14 residues. Per the germline V gene, CDR1 is SGHDN and CDR2 is FVKESK. The CDR3 bases are TGTGCCAGCAGCCAAGACGGAGGCTGGTACGAGCAGTACTTC. Translation gives CASSQDGGWYEQYF.

V usage is TRBV7-7 and J usage is TRBJ2-1; D gene ambiguous. Germline CDR1 reads SSHAT; CDR2 reads FNYEAQ (reference sequence). The length of the CDR3 is 15 residues. V was trimmed by 1 base and J by 5 bases, leaving 12 bases between them. The CDR3, as DNA: TGTGCCAGCAGCTTAGGTGTGGCCACTGACAATGAGCAGTTCTTC. Translated, it gives CASSLGVATDNEQFF. Full variable domain (outside the CDR3, taken from reference TRBV7-7 and TRBJ2-1): GAGVSQSPRYKVTKRGQDVTLRCDPISSHATLYWYQQALGQGPEFLTYFNYEAQPDKSGLPSDRFSAERPEGSISTLTIQRTEQRDSAMYRCASSLGVATDNEQFFGPGTRLTVL.

The chain recombines TRBV30 with TRBJ2-7, with TRBD2 matching 11 bases. The J segment lost 5 bases and the V segment lost 1 base, leaving 4 bases of the junction unmatched. Germline loops: CDR1 GTSNPN, CDR2 SVGIG (reference sequence). There are 14 residues in the CDR3. The CDR3 region has the DNA TGTGCCTGGAGTGCCTCGGGACTAGCGGACGAGCAGTACTTC. Translated, it gives CAWSASGLADEQYF.

The CDR3 loop is CASSGGASEAFF. CDR3 nucleotides: TGTGCCAGCAGTGGAGGGGCGTCTGAAGCTTTCTTT. The V and J genes are TRBV27 and TRBJ1-1, with D maybe TRBD1 (5 bases). CDR1 and CDR2 (germline): MNHEY, SMNVEV (reference sequence). The CDR3 extends over 12 amino acids. Between the trimmed V and J ends, which lost 5 bases and 6 bases, there was a span of 10 bases.

The rearrangement joins TRBV9 to TRBJ2-7; 7 nucleotides line up with TRBD1. The length of the CDR3 is 15 residues. The germline V gene encodes CDR1 SGDLS and CDR2 YYNGEE. V trimming: 0 bases; J trimming: 1 base; junction bases outside the gene matches: 4. The CDR3: CASSVAGQPSYEQYF. In DNA, the CDR3 is TGTGCCAGCAGCGTAGCGGGACAGCCATCCTACGAGCAGTACTTC.

This sequence joins TRBV27 and TRBJ2-3, with no clear D. Trimming cost V 4 bases and J 6 bases, with 20 bases left between them. This CDR3 is built from 16 residues. CDR1 is MNHEY, CDR2 SMNVEV, per germline (reference sequence). This CDR3 reads CASSSDLRVLHDTQYF. The CDR3 nucleotides are TGTGCCAGCAGTTCCGACCTCCGGGTTCTACACGATACGCAGTATTTT.

This chain uses TRBV6-6 with TRBJ2-5; 12 bases agree with TRBD2. The CDR3 contains 16 residues. V lost 4 bases and J lost 4; bases outside the gene matches: 7. Germline V gives CDR1 MNHNY, CDR2 SVGAGI (reference sequence). CDR3 amino acids: CASSFSLAGGGETQYF. DNA of the CDR3: TGTGCCAGCAGTTTCAGTCTAGCGGGAGGGGGAGAGACCCAGTACTTC.

This clone was seen a few times. V and J are TRBV4-1 and TRBJ1-1, with a tentative D call TRBD1 (6 bases). The ends were cut back, 2 bases at V and 2 bases at J, with 12 bases in the middle. The CDR3 contains 15 residues. CDR1 is MGHRA and CDR2 is YSYEKL in the germline V gene. The CDR3 region has the DNA TGCGCCAGCAGCCAACTGAGGGGGGTAAACACTGAAGCTTTCTTT. It translates to CASSQLRGVNTEAFF.

This chain uses TRBV5-1 with TRBJ2-2, with TRBD2 identical over 7 bases. V lost 4 bases to trimming and J lost 6 bases; unmatched junction nucleotides: 9. The CDR3 sequence is 15 residues long. Germline CDR1 SGHRS, CDR2 YFSETQ. The CDR3 reads CASSLRGREAGELFF. DNA of the CDR3: TGCGCCAGCAGCCTCCGGGGGAGGGAGGCCGGGGAGCTGTTTTTT.

The chain combines TRBV9 with TRBJ1-4, with D tentatively TRBD1 (6 bases). The V gene lost 0 bases and the J gene lost 8 bases, with 14 bases spanning the gap. The germline V gene has CDR1 SGDLS and CDR2 YYNGEE. CDR3 length: 15 residues. The CDR3 coding sequence is TGTGCCAGCAGCGTAGGAGGGGGACTACAGGAAAAACTGTTTTTT. The encoded protein is CASSVGGGLQEKLFF.